Below, 12 T cell receptor beta chains from the same sample are listed, as sequenced in a study of T-cell memory formation after mild COVID-19. MiXCR, run by TCRdb on the 5' RACE reads, gives a single entry per CDR3 protein. The repertoire has around 200,000 distinct CDR3 sequences, about 22% of them found once; the top ten carry roughly 23%. The sample consisted of PBMCs or a T cell subset sorted from them (not recorded which). These receptors originate from an adult woman who had mild COVID-19 (a few samples of this study predate the infection). Cell type and time point are not known.

This clonotype was detected a few times. The chain carries TRBV27 and TRBJ2-1, with 10 positions matching TRBD2. From germline, CDR1 is MNHEY and CDR2 SMNVEV (reference sequence). There are 15 residues in the CDR3. V shed 6 bases and J 4 bases; nucleotides not matched to a gene: 6. This CDR3 is CASSSGTSVYNEQFF. CDR3 bases: TGTGCCAGCAGCTCCGGGACTAGCGTATACAATGAGCAGTTCTTC.

This clonotype was seen a handful of times. This chain uses TRBV20-1 with TRBJ2-7, with 8 bases that match TRBD1. Germline lookup yields CDR1 DFQATT and CDR2 SNEGSKA (reference sequence). V shed 6 bases and J 2 bases; nucleotides not matched to a gene: 9. CDR3 size: 14 residues. CDR3 region: CSARDRRGAYEQYF. In DNA form, the CDR3 reads TGCAGTGCACGGGACAGGAGAGGGGCCTACGAGCAGTACTTC.

The sample holds a few counts of this clonotype. The V call is TRBV11-3, the J call TRBJ1-2, with 7 bases identical to TRBD1. J lost 4 bases, V lost 4 bases, and 12 bases had no gene match. Germline V gene sequence: CDR1 SGHNT, CDR2 YENEEA. The CDR3 runs to 16 residues. This CDR3 reads CASSYSPGTAVYGYTF. For the CDR3, the DNA is TGTGCCAGCAGCTATTCGCCCGGGACAGCAGTCTATGGCTACACCTTC.

This clonotype has more than one count but fewer than ten. The CDR3 nucleotides are TGTGCCAGCAGTTACGGGCAGGGTACCTACGAGCAGTACTTC. Translating gives CASSYGQGTYEQYF. The V and J genes are TRBV6-5 and TRBJ2-7; possible D gene TRBD1, 5 bases. CDR1 and CDR2 (germline): MNHEY, SVGAGI. CDR3 length equals 14 residues. Between the trimmed V and J ends, which lost 2 bases and 2 bases, there was a span of 10 bases.

This clonotype was seen only a few times. The CDR3, as DNA: TGTGCCAGCAGTTCCGGGACAGTGCTTGGCTACACCTTC. Its translation is CASSSGTVLGYTF. V and J are TRBV6-5 and TRBJ1-2; 7 bases map to TRBD1. V was clipped by 4 bases and J by 7 bases; unmatched bases: 6. This CDR3 region has 13 residues. Per germline, CDR1 MNHEY and CDR2 SVGAGI.

This clonotype was observed once. This chain uses TRBV6-5 with TRBJ2-7, with unresolved D. V was trimmed by 5 bases and J by 4 bases, leaving 15 bases between them. Per germline, CDR1 MNHEY and CDR2 SVGAGI. The CDR3 has 14 residues. CDR3 in amino acids: CASSGLHAPYEQYF. CDR3 DNA sequence: TGTGCCAGCAGTGGCCTACACGCCCCGTACGAGCAGTACTTC.

The gene calls are TRBV5-1 and TRBJ2-5, with D perhaps matching TRBD1 (6 bases). The CDR3 contains 17 residues. Germline V CDR1 and CDR2: SGHRS, YFSETQ. Trimming stripped 2 bases from V and 1 base from J, with 18 bases between. In DNA, the CDR3 is TGCGCCAGCAGCTTCTGGCCCCTGGACAGATTCCAAGAGACCCAGTACTTC. Its protein is CASSFWPLDRFQETQYF.

This chain uses TRBV7-9 with TRBJ2-7; 8 nucleotides line up with TRBD2. This CDR3 contains 14 residues. Germline CDR1 and CDR2: SEHNR and FQNEAQ (reference sequence). V was clipped by 4 bases and J by 3 bases; unmatched bases: 5. Here the CDR3 reads CASSSSGGVYEQYF. Written as DNA, the CDR3 is TGTGCCAGCAGCTCCTCGGGGGGGGTCTACGAGCAGTACTTC.

In regard to this clonotype: At one of its ends the junction is not consistent with the germline gene, which may arise from a read error. The chain employs TRBV5-1 and TRBJ2-3, with a weak D call TRBD1 (5 bases). The CDR3 length is 14 residues. Germline V gives CDR1 SGHRS, CDR2 YFSETQ. This chain's CDR3 is CASSADWGTDTKYF. The CDR3 DNA follows: TGCGCCAGCAGCGCTGATTGGGGCACAGATACGAAGTATTTT.

This clonotype was observed at least ten times. The chain links TRBV5-1 to TRBJ2-7; 11 bases agree with TRBD1. The CDR3 is 16 residues long. The V segment lost 4 bases and the J segment 0 bases; nucleotides outside the gene matches: 6. CDR1 is SGHRS, CDR2 YFSETQ, per germline. The CDR3 region is CASSDEGQGVSYEQYF. In DNA form, the CDR3 reads TGCGCCAGCAGCGACGAGGGACAGGGGGTCTCCTACGAGCAGTACTTC.

This chain uses TRBV6-1 with TRBJ1-6; 7 nucleotides align to TRBD1. The V segment lost 7 bases and the J segment 7 bases; nucleotides outside the gene matches: 10. From germline, CDR1 is MNHNS and CDR2 SASEGT. CDR3 length: 15 residues. The chain's CDR3 is CASTLHTTGNSPLHF. The CDR3 bases are TGTGCCAGCACCCTCCATACGACAGGGAATTCACCCCTCCACTTT.

This sequence joins TRBV5-6 and TRBJ2-1; D is uncertain. Germline V gives CDR1 SGHDT, CDR2 YYEEEE. Deletions cut 2 bases from V and 14 bases from J, with 11 bases between. CDR3 length: 11 residues. The chain's CDR3 is CASSLSGLKFF. CDR3 nucleotide sequence: TGTGCCAGCAGCTTATCCGGGCTTAAGTTCTTC.